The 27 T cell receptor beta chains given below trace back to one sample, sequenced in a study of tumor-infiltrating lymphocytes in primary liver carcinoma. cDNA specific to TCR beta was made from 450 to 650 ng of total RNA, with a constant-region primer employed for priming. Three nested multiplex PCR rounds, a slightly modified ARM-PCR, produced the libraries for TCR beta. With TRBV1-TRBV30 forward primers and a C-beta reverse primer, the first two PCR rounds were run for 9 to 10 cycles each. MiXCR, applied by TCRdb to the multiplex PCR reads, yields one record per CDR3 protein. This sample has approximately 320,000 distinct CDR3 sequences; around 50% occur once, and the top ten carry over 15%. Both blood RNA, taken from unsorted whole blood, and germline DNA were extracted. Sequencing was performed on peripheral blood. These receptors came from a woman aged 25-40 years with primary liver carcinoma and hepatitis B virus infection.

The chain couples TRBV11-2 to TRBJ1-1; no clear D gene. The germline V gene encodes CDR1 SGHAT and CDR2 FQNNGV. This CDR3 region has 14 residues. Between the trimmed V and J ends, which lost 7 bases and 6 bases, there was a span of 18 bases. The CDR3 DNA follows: TGTGCCAGCAACCTAGAGTGGGGTGGGGCTGAAGCTTTCTTT. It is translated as CASNLEWGGAEAFF.

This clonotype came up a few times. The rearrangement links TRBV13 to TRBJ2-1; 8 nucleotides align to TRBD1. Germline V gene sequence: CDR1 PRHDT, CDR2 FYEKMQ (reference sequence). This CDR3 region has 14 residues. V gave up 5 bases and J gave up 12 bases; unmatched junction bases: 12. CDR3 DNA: TGTGCCAGCAGCCCCAACGGACAGGGAGCTGTGCAGTTCTTC. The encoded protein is CASSPNGQGAVQFF.

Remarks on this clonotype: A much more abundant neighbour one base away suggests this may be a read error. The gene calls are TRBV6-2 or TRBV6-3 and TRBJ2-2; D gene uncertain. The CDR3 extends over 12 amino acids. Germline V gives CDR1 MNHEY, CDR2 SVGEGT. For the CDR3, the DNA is TGTACCAGCACCCGCCGTGGCTGGGAGCTGTTTTTT. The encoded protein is CTSTRRGWELFF.

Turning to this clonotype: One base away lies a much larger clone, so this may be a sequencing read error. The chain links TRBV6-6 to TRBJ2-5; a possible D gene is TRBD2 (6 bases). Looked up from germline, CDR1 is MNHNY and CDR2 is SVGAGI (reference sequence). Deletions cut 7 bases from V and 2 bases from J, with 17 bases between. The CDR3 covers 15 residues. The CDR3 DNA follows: TGTGCCAGCAAAACACCGGGACTCAAACAAGAGACCCAGTACTTC. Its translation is CASKTPGLKQETQYF.

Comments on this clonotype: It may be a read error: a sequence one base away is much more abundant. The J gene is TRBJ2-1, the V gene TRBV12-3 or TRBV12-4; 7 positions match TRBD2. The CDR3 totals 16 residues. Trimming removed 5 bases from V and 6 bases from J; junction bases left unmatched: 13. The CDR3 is CASSPPLTGGLNEQFF. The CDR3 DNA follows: TGTGCCAGCAGTCCACCTCTAACGGGAGGACTCAATGAGCAGTTCTTC.

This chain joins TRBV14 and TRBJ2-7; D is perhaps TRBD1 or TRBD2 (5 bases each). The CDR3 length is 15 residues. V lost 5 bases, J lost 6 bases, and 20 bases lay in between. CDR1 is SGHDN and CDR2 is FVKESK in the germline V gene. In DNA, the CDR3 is TGTGCCAGCAGCGAAATACCGGGACCGCCTGGCGAGCAGTACTTC. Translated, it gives CASSEIPGPPGEQYF.

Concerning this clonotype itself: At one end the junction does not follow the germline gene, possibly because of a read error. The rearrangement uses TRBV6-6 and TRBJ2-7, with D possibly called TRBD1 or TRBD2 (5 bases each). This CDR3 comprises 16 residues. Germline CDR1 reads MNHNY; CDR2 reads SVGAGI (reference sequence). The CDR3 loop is CASNSTGTAVNYEQHF. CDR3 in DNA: TGTGCCAGCAATAGCACCGGGACCGCGGTCAACTACGAGCAGCACTTC.

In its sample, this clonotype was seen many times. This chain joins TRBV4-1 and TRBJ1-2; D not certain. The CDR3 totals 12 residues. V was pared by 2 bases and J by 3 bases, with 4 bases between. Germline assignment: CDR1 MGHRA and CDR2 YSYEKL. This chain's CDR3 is CASSQMDYGYTF. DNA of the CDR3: TGCGCCAGCAGCCAAATGGACTATGGCTACACCTTC.

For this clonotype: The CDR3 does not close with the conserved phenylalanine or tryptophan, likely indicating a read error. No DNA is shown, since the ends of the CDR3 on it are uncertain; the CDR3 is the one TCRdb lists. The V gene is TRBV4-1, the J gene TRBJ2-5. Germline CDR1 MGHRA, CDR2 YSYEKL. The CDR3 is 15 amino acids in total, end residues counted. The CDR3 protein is CASSQVWGSQETQYL.

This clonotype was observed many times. This CDR3 is CSVRTALSYEQYF. In nucleotides, the CDR3 is TGCAGCGTAAGGACAGCACTCTCCTACGAGCAGTACTTC. The chain employs TRBV29-1 and TRBJ2-7, with D perhaps matching TRBD1 (6 bases). Germline assignment: CDR1 SQVTM and CDR2 ANQGSEA. The length of the CDR3 is 13 residues. V was cut by 6 bases and J by 0 bases, with 12 bases left in between.

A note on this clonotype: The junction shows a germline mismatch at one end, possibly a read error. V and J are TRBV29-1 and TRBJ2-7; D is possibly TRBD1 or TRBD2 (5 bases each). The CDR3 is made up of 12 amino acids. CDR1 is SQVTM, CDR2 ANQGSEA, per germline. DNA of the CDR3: TGCAACGTTGAATGGGGGTCTGAGGAGCAATACTTC. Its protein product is CNVEWGSEEQYF.

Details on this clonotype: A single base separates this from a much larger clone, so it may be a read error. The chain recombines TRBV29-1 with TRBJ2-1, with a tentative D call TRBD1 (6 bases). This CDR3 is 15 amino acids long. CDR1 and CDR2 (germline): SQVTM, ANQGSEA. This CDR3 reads CSVKARAGVGNKQFF. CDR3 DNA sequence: TGCAGCGTTAAGGCAAGGGCAGGGGTAGGCAATAAGCAGTTCTTC.

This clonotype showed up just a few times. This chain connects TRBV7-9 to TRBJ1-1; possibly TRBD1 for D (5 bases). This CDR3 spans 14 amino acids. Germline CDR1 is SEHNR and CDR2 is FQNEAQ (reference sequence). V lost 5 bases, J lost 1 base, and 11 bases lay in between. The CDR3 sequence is CASSQTQGNTEAFF. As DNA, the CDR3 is TGTGCCAGCAGCCAGACCCAGGGGAACACTGAAGCTTTCTTT.

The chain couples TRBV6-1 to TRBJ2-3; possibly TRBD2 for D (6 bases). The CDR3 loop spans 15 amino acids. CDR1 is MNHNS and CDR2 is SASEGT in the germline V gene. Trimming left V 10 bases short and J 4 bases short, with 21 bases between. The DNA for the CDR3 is TGTGCCATCAATGATAGCGGAAAACTGGCAGATACGCAGTATTTT. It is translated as CAINDSGKLADTQYF.

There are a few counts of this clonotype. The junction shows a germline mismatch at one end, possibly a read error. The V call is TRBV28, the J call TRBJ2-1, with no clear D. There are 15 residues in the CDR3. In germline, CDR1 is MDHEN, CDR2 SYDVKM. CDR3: CASSFRSGPYNEQFF. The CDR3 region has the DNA TGTGCCAGTAGTTTTAGGTCAGGTCCCTACAATGAGCAGTTCTTC.

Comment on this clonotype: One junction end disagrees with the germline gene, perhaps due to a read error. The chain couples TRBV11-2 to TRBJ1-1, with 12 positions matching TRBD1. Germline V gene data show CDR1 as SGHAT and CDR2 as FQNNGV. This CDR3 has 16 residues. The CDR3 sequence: CANSYGDRGLNTEAFF. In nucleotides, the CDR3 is TGTGCCAACAGCTATGGGGACAGGGGGCTGAACACTGAAGCTTTCTTT.

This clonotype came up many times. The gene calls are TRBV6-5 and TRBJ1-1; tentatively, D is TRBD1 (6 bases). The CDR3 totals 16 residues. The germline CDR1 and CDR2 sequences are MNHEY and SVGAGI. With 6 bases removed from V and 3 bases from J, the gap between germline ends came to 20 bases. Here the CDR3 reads CASRKTGIARDTEAFF. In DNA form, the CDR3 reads TGTGCCAGCAGAAAAACAGGGATTGCGCGGGACACTGAAGCTTTCTTT.

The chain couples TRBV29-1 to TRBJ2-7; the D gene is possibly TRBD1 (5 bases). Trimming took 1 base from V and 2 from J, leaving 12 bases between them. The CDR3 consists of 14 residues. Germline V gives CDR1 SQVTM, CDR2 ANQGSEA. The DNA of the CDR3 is TGCAGCGTTGAAGGGTGGGCAGGGACCTACGAGCAGTACTTC. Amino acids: CSVEGWAGTYEQYF.

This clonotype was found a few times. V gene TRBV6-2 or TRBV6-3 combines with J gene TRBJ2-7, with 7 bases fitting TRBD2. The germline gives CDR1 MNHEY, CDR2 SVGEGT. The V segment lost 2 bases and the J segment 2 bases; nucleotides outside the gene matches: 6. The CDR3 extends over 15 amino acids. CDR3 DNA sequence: TGTGCCAGCAGTTACCCGGCTAGCGGAACCTACGAGCAGTACTTC. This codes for CASSYPASGTYEQYF.

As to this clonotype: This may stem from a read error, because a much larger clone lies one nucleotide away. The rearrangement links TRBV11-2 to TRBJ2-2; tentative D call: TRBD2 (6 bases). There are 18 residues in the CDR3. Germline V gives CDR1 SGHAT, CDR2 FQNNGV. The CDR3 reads CASSLGGVGSGGTGGLFF. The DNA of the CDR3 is TGTGCCAGCAGCTTGGGAGGCGTGGGTAGCGGCGGGACCGGGGGGCTGTTTTTT.

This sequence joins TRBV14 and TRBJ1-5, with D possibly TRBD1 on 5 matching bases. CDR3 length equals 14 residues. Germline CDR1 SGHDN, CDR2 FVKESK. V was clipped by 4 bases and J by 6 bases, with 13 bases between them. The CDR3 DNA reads TGTGCCAGCAGCCTTACAGGAATAGGTCAGCCCCAGCATTTT. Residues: CASSLTGIGQPQHF.

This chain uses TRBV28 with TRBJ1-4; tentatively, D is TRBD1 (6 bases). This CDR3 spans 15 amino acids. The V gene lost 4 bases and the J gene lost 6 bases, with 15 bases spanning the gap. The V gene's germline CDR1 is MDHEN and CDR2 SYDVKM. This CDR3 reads CASSSNAGEDEKLFF. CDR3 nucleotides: TGTGCCAGCAGTTCTAATGCAGGGGAGGATGAAAAACTGTTTTTT.

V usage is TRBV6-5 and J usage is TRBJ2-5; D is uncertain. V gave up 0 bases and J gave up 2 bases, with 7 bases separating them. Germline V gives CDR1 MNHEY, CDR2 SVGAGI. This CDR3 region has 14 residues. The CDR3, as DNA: TGTGCCAGCAGTTACTCTCGGAGTCAAGAGACCCAGTACTTC. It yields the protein CASSYSRSQETQYF.

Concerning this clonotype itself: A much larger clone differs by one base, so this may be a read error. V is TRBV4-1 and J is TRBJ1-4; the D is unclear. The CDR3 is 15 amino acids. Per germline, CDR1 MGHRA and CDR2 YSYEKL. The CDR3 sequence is CASNQDTGYNEKLFF. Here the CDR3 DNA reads TGCGCCAGCAACCAAGATACCGGCTATAATGAAAAACTGTTTTTT.

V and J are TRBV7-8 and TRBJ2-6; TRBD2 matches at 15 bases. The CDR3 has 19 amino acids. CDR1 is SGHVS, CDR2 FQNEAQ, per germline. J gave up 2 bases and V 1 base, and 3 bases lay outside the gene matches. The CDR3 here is CASSLGRTSGRAGANVLTF. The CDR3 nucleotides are TGTGCCAGCAGCTTAGGCCGGACTAGCGGGAGGGCTGGGGCCAACGTCCTGACTTTC. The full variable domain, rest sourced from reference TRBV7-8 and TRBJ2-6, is GAGVSQSPRYKVAKRGQDVALRCDPISGHVSLFWYQQALGQGPEFLTYFQNEAQLDKSGLPSDRFFAERPEGSVSTLKIQRTQQEDSAVYLCASSLGRTSGRAGANVLTFGAGSRLTVL.

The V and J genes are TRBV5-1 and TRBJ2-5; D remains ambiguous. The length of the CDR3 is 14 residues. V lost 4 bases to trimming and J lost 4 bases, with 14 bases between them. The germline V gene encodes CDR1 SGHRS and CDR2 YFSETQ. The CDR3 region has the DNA TGCGCCAGCAGCCCCGCAGGCCTTATAGAGACCCAGTACTTC. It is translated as CASSPAGLIETQYF. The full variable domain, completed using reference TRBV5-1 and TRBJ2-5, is KAGVTQTPRYLIKTRGQQVTLSCSPISGHRSVSWYQQTPGQGLQFLFEYFSETQRNKGNFPGRFSGRQFSNSRSEMNVSTLELGDSALYLCASSPAGLIETQYFGPGTRLLVL.

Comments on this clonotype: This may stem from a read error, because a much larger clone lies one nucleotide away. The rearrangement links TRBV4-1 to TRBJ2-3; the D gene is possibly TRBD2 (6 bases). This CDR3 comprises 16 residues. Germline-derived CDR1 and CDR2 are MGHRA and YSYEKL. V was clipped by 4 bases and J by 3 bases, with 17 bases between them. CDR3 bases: TGCGCCAGCAGCCCATCTAGCGTGAGGTCGACAGATACGCAGTATTTT. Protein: CASSPSSVRSTDTQYF.